The clone carrying this T cell receptor (beta chain) was counted a few times. These data belong to a study of T cell changes during pregnancy in multiple sclerosis. The CDR3 covers 13 residues. The V end lost 2 bases, the J end lost 2 bases, and 6 bases lay between the germline ends. CDR1 and CDR2 from the germline V gene are SGHTA and FQGNSA. The table came from immunoSEQ multiplex PCR; TCRdb's copy has only in-frame clones and leaves some out. The table lists roughly 40,000 clones, roughly 90% of them singletons. The source is a female donor with multiple sclerosis, enrolled in a pregnancy study. The chain uses TRBV7-2 and TRBJ1-2, with D hard to call. This specimen consisted of CD4+ T cells from peripheral blood mononuclear cells, obtained in the third trimester of pregnancy. CDR3 nucleotide sequence: TGTGCCAGCAGCTTACAGGCAAACTATGGCTACACCTTC. Its protein product is CASSLQANYGYTF.